Listed below are T cell receptor beta chains from one sample, sequenced in a study of control samples from healthy donors and cancer patients. The assay was immunoSEQ multiplex PCR, and TCRdb's table has in-frame clones only and misses some. The sample lists about 100,000 clones; around four fifths were seen once. Sequenced input: blood. The source of these receptors is a man aged 25-45 years in good health. The CDR3 runs from the conserved cysteine through the conserved F or W. A D gene is named only where the DNA matches it firmly. Not every row has a clone size; where given, it reads once, few, many or a size class.

d_gene	v_gene	abundance	j_gene	CDR3nt	CDR3aa
TRBD1	TRBV11-1	-	TRBJ2-7	TGTGCCAGCAGCTCACTACAGGGGGTTGAGGACGAGCAGTACTTC	CASSSLQGVEDEQYF
TRBD1	TRBV5-4	once	TRBJ2-2	TGTGCCAGCAGCTTGGGAATCAGGGGGCACGGGGAGCTGTTTTTT	CASSLGIRGHGELFF
-	TRBV15	-	TRBJ1-2	TGTGCCACCAGCACCGGGGGAATTGGCTACACCTTC	CATSTGGIGYTF
-	TRBV13	-	TRBJ2-1	TGTGCCAGCAGCTCCAGGGGGGTTGCCTACAATGAGCAGTTCTTC	CASSSRGVAYNEQFF
-	TRBV6-1	-	TRBJ1-5	TGTGCCAGCAGTGAAGTGCTCAAGGGTCAGCCCCAGCATTTT	CASSEVLKGQPQHF
-	TRBV28	-	TRBJ1-1	TGTGCCAGCAGTTTTTCCCCTGGACGGATTGAAGCTTTCTTT	CASSFSPGRIEAFF
-	TRBV28	-	TRBJ1-4	TGTGCCAGCAGTTCGCCAGGGGAAAGGGATGAAAAACTGTTTTTT	CASSSPGERDEKLFF
-	TRBV18	-	TRBJ1-4	TGTGCCAGCCACCCCGGGGGGAGTGAAAAACTGTTTTTT	CASHPGGSEKLFF
TRBD1	TRBV19	medium-sized	TRBJ1-3	TGTGCCAGTAGTGCCACCGGGACAGCAAGCCGAAACACCATATATTTT	CASSATGTASRNTIYF
-	TRBV2	-	TRBJ1-4	TGTGCCAGCAGTTTCCGTCGGGAGGGGGATGAAAAACTGTTTTTT	CASSFRREGDEKLFF
TRBD1	TRBV25-1	-	TRBJ2-1	TGTGCCAGCAGTGAATCGCGGTCGACAGGGCGCATTGAGCAGTTCTTC	CASSESRSTGRIEQFF
-	TRBV7-2	-	TRBJ1-2	TGTGCCAGCAGCCAGGACCGGGCCTCACCCTCCGGCTACACCTTC	CASSQDRASPSGYTF
TRBD1	TRBV5-5	-	TRBJ2-6	TGTGCCAGCAGCTTGCTCGGACAGGGCAATGGGGCCAACGTCCTGACTTTC	CASSLLGQGNGANVLTF
-	TRBV4-2	-	TRBJ1-1	TGTGCCAGCAGCCAAGTAAGGACAGCGAACACTGAAGCTTTCTTT	CASSQVRTANTEAFF
-	TRBV7-6	-	TRBJ2-3	TGTGCCAGCAGCTCCCCAGGGTTGGGTGGCACAGATACGCAGTATTTT	CASSSPGLGGTDTQYF
-	TRBV15	-	TRBJ2-5	TGTGCCACCAGCAGAGTGCAGGACAGTTCCTTCGCGACCCAGTACTTC	CATSRVQDSSFATQYF
-	TRBV24-1	-	TRBJ2-1	TGTGCCACCACCCGGACGGGCTCCTACAATGAGCAGTTCTTC	CATTRTGSYNEQFF
-	TRBV29-1	-	TRBJ1-2	TGCAGCGTCCTGCCCACAGGTACCCTCTATGGCTACACCTTC	CSVLPTGTLYGYTF
TRBD1	TRBV5-6	-	TRBJ2-1	TGTGCCAGCAGCTTGGCCCGGGACAGATTCTACAATGAGCAGTTCTTC	CASSLARDRFYNEQFF
TRBD1	TRBV12-3/TRBV12-4	-	TRBJ1-1	TGTGCCAGCAGTATGGGACAGCCCACTGAAGCTTTCTTT	CASSMGQPTEAFF
-	TRBV6-5	-	TRBJ1-3	TGTGCCAGCAGCCAACCCACCTGGGGAAACACCATATATTTT	CASSQPTWGNTIYF
TRBD1	TRBV27	-	TRBJ2-1	TGTGCCAGCAGTTTTCCCGGACAGGGGGCGTTAGGCGAGCAGTTCTTC	CASSFPGQGALGEQFF
-	TRBV7-9	-	TRBJ1-5	TGTGCCAGCAGCTTAGCAGGGTACGGCAATCAGCCCCAGCATTTT	CASSLAGYGNQPQHF
-	TRBV10-3	-	TRBJ1-5	TGTGCCACACGACAGCCTAATCAGCCCCAGCATTTT	CATRQPNQPQHF
-	TRBV7-2	-	TRBJ2-7	TGTGCCAGCAGCTTAGAAGCAGGTACGGGCGAGCAGTACTTC	CASSLEAGTGEQYF
TRBD2	TRBV6-1	-	TRBJ2-7	TGTGCCAGCAGTGAAACGGGAGGGGTGGGCTCCTACGAGCAGTACTTC	CASSETGGVGSYEQYF
TRBD1	TRBV5-1	few	TRBJ2-3	TGCGCCAGCAGCACACGACAGGGGACGGTGTTCACAGATACGCAGTATTTT	CASSTRQGTVFTDTQYF
-	TRBV6-6	-	TRBJ2-3	TGTGCCAGCACCGTGGACAGAGACACAGATACGCAGTATTTT	CASTVDRDTDTQYF
-	TRBV5-1	-	TRBJ2-7	TGCGCCAGCAGCGACATAAGACAGGTCAACTACGAGCAGTACTTC	CASSDIRQVNYEQYF
-	TRBV12-3/TRBV12-4	-	TRBJ2-7	TGTGCCAGCAGTTTAGGACTAAGCTACGAGCAGTACTTC	CASSLGLSYEQYF
-	TRBV7-8	once	TRBJ2-7	TGTGCCAGCGGCGTATCGGGCACAACCTACGAGCAGTACTTC	CASGVSGTTYEQYF
-	TRBV12-2	-	TRBJ1-1	TGTGCAAGTCGCCCCCCCAGGGGCCCGCAGAAGACTGAAGCTTTCTTT	CASRPPRGPQKTEAFF
TRBD2	TRBV18	-	TRBJ2-7	TGTGCCAGCTCACCGGTCGGGCAAAGCGGGGGCGAGCAGTACTTC	CASSPVGQSGGEQYF
TRBD1	TRBV6-5	-	TRBJ2-7	TGTGCCAGCAGACGGGACAGTCGGCTCTCCTACGAGCAGTACTTC	CASRRDSRLSYEQYF
-	TRBV6-5	-	TRBJ1-6	TGTGCCAGCAGTTCTATCTATAATTCACCCCTCCACTTT	CASSSIYNSPLHF
-	TRBV29-1	-	TRBJ2-1	TGCAGCTCTTGGGGCAGGGACGGTGAGCAGTTCTTC	CSSWGRDGEQFF
TRBD1	TRBV10-1	-	TRBJ1-1	TGCGCCAGCAGTGAGTCGACAGGGTCGAACACTGAAGCTTTCTTT	CASSESTGSNTEAFF
-	TRBV7-2	-	TRBJ1-5	TGTGCCAGCAGCTTAGGGAACCTCGATCAGCCCCAGCATTTT	CASSLGNLDQPQHF
-	TRBV28	-	TRBJ1-4	TGTGCCAGCAGTCTCTACAGGGCAACTAATGAAAAACTGTTTTTT	CASSLYRATNEKLFF
-	TRBV14	-	TRBJ2-2	TGTGCCAGCAGCCATAGACGACCAGGTTCCACCGGGGAGCTGTTTTTT	CASSHRRPGSTGELFF
-	TRBV6-5	-	TRBJ1-1	TGTGCCAGCAGTTACGACAGAACGATTGGAACTGAAGCTTTCTTT	CASSYDRTIGTEAFF
-	TRBV18	once	TRBJ2-3	TGTGCCAGCTCACCCCGAGGGGTCCGCACAGATACGCAGTATTTT	CASSPRGVRTDTQYF